Below are 6 T cell receptor beta chains sequenced from a single sample in a study of T cells in Graves' hyperthyroidism and ophthalmopathy. TCR beta CDR3 sequences were amplified from RNA transcripts. A first-round RT-PCR of the TCR CDR3 used the HTBI primer set. MiXCR, applied by TCRdb to the multiplex PCR reads, yields one record per CDR3 protein. The data show about 400,000 distinct CDR3 sequences, roughly 13% seen once. Sequenced: blood. These receptors were obtained from a woman between 18 and 29 years old with Graves' hyperthyroidism.

This clonotype was recorded once. The chain is built from TRBV2 and TRBJ1-2; 10 positions agree with TRBD1. The junction had 4 bases not matched to a gene; V was cut back by 6 bases and J by 3 bases. From germline, CDR1 is SNHLY and CDR2 FYNNEI. CDR3 length equals 14 residues. The CDR3 region is CASRNGQGDYGYTF. The CDR3, as DNA: TGTGCCAGCAGGAACGGACAGGGGGACTATGGCTACACCTTC.

This clonotype showed up just a few times. The DNA of the CDR3 is TGTGCCAGTAGTATAACCAGGACGGGAAGGTTGAATAGCAATCAGCCCCAGCATTTT. This encodes CASSITRTGRLNSNQPQHF. The gene calls are TRBV19 and TRBJ1-5, with unresolved D. Trimming stripped 2 bases from V and 0 bases from J, with 20 bases between. This CDR3 region has 19 residues. Germline assignment: CDR1 LNHDA and CDR2 SQIVND (reference sequence).

This clonotype came up many times. This chain joins TRBV5-1 and TRBJ2-7; TRBD1 is a possible D gene (6 bases). Germline loops: CDR1 SGHRS, CDR2 YFSETQ. V lost 4 bases and J lost 4, with 21 bases in between. The CDR3 contains 16 residues. In nucleotides, the CDR3 is TGCGCCAGCAGCCAGGACAGCGCTGGATGGGGATACGAGCAGTACTTC. Translation: CASSQDSAGWGYEQYF.

This clonotype was seen many times. This chain uses TRBV6-1 with TRBJ2-1, with 7 bases that match TRBD2. Germline CDR1 and CDR2: MNHNS and SASEGT. After removal of 4 bases from V and 4 bases from J, the junction contained 7 bases not matched to a gene. The CDR3 covers 15 residues. The CDR3 nucleotides read TGTGCCAGCAGTGCCTTGTCGGGAGGTTACAATGAGCAGTTCTTC. Its translation is CASSALSGGYNEQFF.

This clonotype was counted between two and nine times. This chain connects TRBV29-1 to TRBJ2-1; D gene ambiguous. Germline values: CDR1 SQVTM, CDR2 ANQGSEA. Trimming removed 3 bases at V and 2 bases at J, with 11 bases between. The CDR3 has 14 residues. This CDR3 is CSVDFTEAYNEQFF. The CDR3 bases are TGCAGCGTTGACTTTACAGAAGCCTACAATGAGCAGTTCTTC.

Many counts were recorded for this clonotype. The CDR3 DNA reads as TGCAGTGCTAGAGATGTTACAGGGGCTCGAAATGAAAAACTGTTTTTT. Translating it yields CSARDVTGARNEKLFF. This chain joins TRBV20-1 and TRBJ1-4, with TRBD1 matching over 7 bases. Germline V lookup: CDR1 DFQATT, CDR2 SNEGSKA (reference sequence). The CDR3 extends over 16 amino acids. Trimming at V came to 0 bases and at J to 5 bases, leaving 9 bases not matched to a gene.